The rows below give T cell receptor beta chains drawn from one sample of a study of T cells in Graves' hyperthyroidism and ophthalmopathy. TCRdb reanalysed the multiplex PCR reads using MiXCR and keeps one entry per CDR3 protein. The table lists 200,000 to 250,000 distinct CDR3 sequences, approximately 16% of them singletons. Sample: blood. These receptor sequences come from a woman aged 18-30 years with Graves' ophthalmopathy. CDR3s leave out the opening cysteine and the closing phenylalanine or tryptophan. Each record gives: CDR3 length, V gene, CDR3 protein.

length: 11; V: TRBV15; CDR3: ATRSVTTDTQY
length: 13; V: TRBV30; CDR3: AWSVGDRDQETQY
length: 11; V: TRBV19; CDR3: ASSIGPNNEQF
length: 11; V: TRBV20-1; CDR3: SARDRGRNEQF
length: 15; V: TRBV27; CDR3: ASSSRIVGSYNSPLH
length: 15; V: TRBV5-1; CDR3: ASSLGSSGSFSYEQY
length: 14; V: TRBV11-1; CDR3: ASTPTGLLSYNEQF
length: 14; V: TRBV19; CDR3: ASSGRQGRGNQPQH
length: 13; V: TRBV6-2/TRBV6-3; CDR3: ASRSSGNSNQPQH
length: 13; V: TRBV28; CDR3: ASSLGGGFRTEAF
length: 14; V: TRBV19; CDR3: ASQTAGTSGSYEQY
length: 10; V: TRBV29-1; CDR3: SVEDLWNEQF
length: 14; V: TRBV6-5; CDR3: ASSYTPGTSSKELF
length: 12; V: TRBV4-2; CDR3: ASSQESTRYGYT
length: 16; V: TRBV28; CDR3: ASSLPNTGMGYNSPLH
length: 13; V: TRBV14; CDR3: ASSQVQGPGTEAF
length: 12; V: TRBV20-1; CDR3: SADDEQALYEQY
length: 18; V: TRBV6-1; CDR3: ATSALIPTLGAPGSETIY
length: 13; V: TRBV28; CDR3: ASSFFRQGWQPQH
length: 12; V: TRBV6-1; CDR3: ASSSLMGYNEQF
length: 13; V: TRBV5-1; CDR3: ASSPPTGLAYEQY
length: 9; V: TRBV3-1; CDR3: ASKGANEQF
length: 15; V: TRBV20-1; CDR3: SARTPGQGFVTGELF
length: 12; V: TRBV6-5; CDR3: ASSYSFVPDTQY
length: 12; V: TRBV10-3; CDR3: ATAPFGQGHEAF
length: 14; V: TRBV3-1; CDR3: ASSHPGQTNTGELF
length: 12; V: TRBV20-1; CDR3: SASHRERSNEQF
length: 14; V: TRBV12-5; CDR3: ASSPVSGGATGELF
length: 11; V: TRBV20-1; CDR3: SARDIGQQNYT